These 29 T cell receptor beta chains were all obtained from the same sample, sequenced in a study of T cell clones after liver transplantation. Profiling relied on immunoSEQ multiplex PCR, and the TCRdb table lists in-frame clones only, not all of them. Here the sample spans 85,000 to 130,000 clones, approximately 85% being singletons. The specimen comprised CD4+ T cells from blood, sampled before liver transplant. The source is a human donor who received a liver transplant.

The V call is TRBV11-2, the J call TRBJ1-1; D is perhaps TRBD1 (6 bases). V shed 5 bases and J shed 11 bases, with 21 bases lying between them. This CDR3 has 14 residues. In germline, CDR1 is SGHAT, CDR2 FQNNGV. This CDR3 reads CASSGTTGLETAFF. The CDR3 nucleotides are TGTGCCAGCAGCGGGACTACAGGGCTCGAGACGGCTTTCTTT.

This clone was picked up a small number of times. The chain is built from TRBV7-3 and TRBJ1-3; D remains ambiguous. The V gene's germline CDR1 is SGHTA and CDR2 FQGTGA. This CDR3 spans 14 amino acids. Trimming left V 5 bases short and J 0 bases short, with 8 bases between. In nucleotides, the CDR3 is TGTGCCAGCAGCGAGACGGCCTCTGGAAACACCATATATTTT. Translating gives CASSETASGNTIYF.

This chain joins TRBV27 and TRBJ1-1, with D perhaps matching TRBD1 (6 bases). In germline, CDR1 is MNHEY, CDR2 SMNVEV (reference sequence). This CDR3 contains 15 residues. The V end was cut by 8 bases, the J end by 5 bases, with 21 bases between. As DNA, the CDR3 is TGTGCCAGCCGTCCGGGGAGGGGGAGTAGGACTGAAGCTTTCTTT. Protein: CASRPGRGSRTEAFF.

The chain joins TRBV2 to TRBJ2-3; 12 nucleotides agree with TRBD1. This CDR3 has 15 amino acids. Unmatched junction bases numbered 2, after V lost 5 bases and J lost 2 bases. CDR1 and CDR2 (germline): SNHLY, FYNNEI. The CDR3, as DNA: TGTGCCAGCAGTTGGGACAGGGGGCCCACAGATACGCAGTATTTT. Its translation is CASSWDRGPTDTQYF.

The chain is built from TRBV6-5 and TRBJ1-4; TRBD1 agrees at 8 bases. CDR3 length: 15 residues. Germline V CDR1 and CDR2: MNHEY, SVGAGI. Losses at the gene ends were 6 bases for V and 5 bases for J; bases not matched to a gene: 8. The CDR3 DNA is TGTGCCAGCAGGGAAACAGGGGGACAAAATGAAAAACTGTTTTTT. Translating it yields CASRETGGQNEKLFF.

This rearrangement joins TRBV5-1 to TRBJ1-4; D is unclear. This CDR3 is 13 amino acids long. V was shortened by 7 bases and J by 7 bases, with 14 bases between the two germline ends. Germline CDR1 SGHRS, CDR2 YFSETQ. The CDR3 bases are TGCGCCAGCGCCCCGATATACCCTGAAAAACTGTTTTTT. This gives the protein CASAPIYPEKLFF.

The chain uses TRBV18 and TRBJ1-1; D might be TRBD1 (6 bases). V was trimmed by 4 bases and J by 4 bases, leaving 19 bases between them. The CDR3 contains 16 residues. CDR1 is KGHSH and CDR2 is LQKENI in the germline V gene. This CDR3 reads CASSLSQGGRGTEAFF. Written as DNA, the CDR3 is TGTGCCAGCTCACTCTCCCAAGGGGGACGAGGCACTGAAGCTTTCTTT.

The chain recombines TRBV27 with TRBJ2-2; the match to TRBD2 covers 8 bases. The CDR3 contains 19 residues. The germline CDR1 and CDR2 sequences are MNHEY and SMNVEV (reference sequence). V lost 3 bases, J lost 1 base, and 13 bases stayed unmatched. The CDR3 here is CASSFREGQISGNTGELFF. The DNA for the CDR3 is TGTGCCAGCAGTTTCCGGGAGGGCCAAATTTCTGGGAACACCGGGGAGCTGTTTTTT.

The chain joins TRBV19 to TRBJ2-5; 13 bases are shared with TRBD2. With V trimmed by 7 bases and J by 3 bases, 8 bases remained unmatched. The germline gives CDR1 LNHDA, CDR2 SQIVND (reference sequence). The CDR3 runs to 16 residues. CDR3 in DNA: TGTGCCAGTAACGAGGGACTAGCGGGGAAGGAAGAGACCCAGTACTTC. It encodes CASNEGLAGKEETQYF.

CDR3 amino acids: CASSAGGLQVNTEAFF. In DNA form, the CDR3 reads TGCGCCAGCAGCGCCGGAGGGCTACAGGTGAACACTGAAGCTTTCTTT. The J gene is TRBJ1-1, the V gene TRBV5-1; D possibly corresponds to TRBD1 (5 bases). The length of the CDR3 is 16 residues. The V end lost 4 bases, the J end lost 0 bases, and 16 bases lay between the germline ends. Germline CDR1 and CDR2: SGHRS and YFSETQ.

The chain employs TRBV18 and TRBJ2-7, with a tentative D call TRBD1 (5 bases). Germline CDR1 is KGHSH and CDR2 is LQKENI. The CDR3 sequence is 14 residues long. The V and J ends lost 2 bases and 1 base respectively, with 9 bases between them. This CDR3 is CASSPDSNSYEQYF. CDR3 DNA sequence: TGTGCCAGCTCACCAGACAGTAATTCCTACGAGCAGTACTTC.

V gene TRBV28 combines with J gene TRBJ2-5, with 9 bases aligning to TRBD2. Germline V gives CDR1 MDHEN, CDR2 SYDVKM. V dropped 10 bases and J dropped 2; count of bases not matched to a gene: 8. The CDR3 length is 14 residues. CDR3 residues: CATSAGGLQETQYF. DNA of the CDR3: TGTGCCACTTCGGCGGGAGGGCTTCAAGAGACCCAGTACTTC.

The chain is built from TRBV18 and TRBJ1-4; tentatively, D is TRBD1 (5 bases). Germline CDR1 and CDR2: KGHSH and LQKENI. The CDR3 has 18 amino acids. The V end lost 5 bases, the J end lost 2 bases, and 21 bases lay between the germline ends. CDR3 in amino acids: CASSLTRGGKATNEKLFF. The CDR3 nucleotides are TGTGCCAGCTCATTGACCCGGGGCGGGAAGGCTACTAATGAAAAACTGTTTTTT.

This sequence joins TRBV19 and TRBJ1-3; TRBD1 might be the D (5 bases). The CDR3 spans 13 residues. Trimming removed 4 bases at V and 8 bases at J, with 12 bases between. Per the germline V gene, CDR1 is LNHDA and CDR2 is SQIVND (reference sequence). CDR3 sequence (DNA): TGTGCCAGTAGTAGAGACAGCGGGGACACCATATATTTT. This sequence encodes CASSRDSGDTIYF. The entire variable domain, with the rest obtained from reference TRBV19 and TRBJ1-3, is as follows: DGGITQSPKYLFRKEGQNVTLSCEQNLNHDAMYWYRQDPGQGLRLIYYSQIVNDFQKGDIAEGYSVSREKKESFPLTVTSAQKNPTAFYLCASSRDSGDTIYFGEGSWLTVV.

This clone turned up a few times. This chain connects TRBV6-5 to TRBJ2-7; D is unresolved. From germline, CDR1 is MNHEY and CDR2 SVGAGI. Trimming took off 7 bases at V and 4 bases at J, with 11 bases between the two ends. This CDR3 has 12 amino acids. In DNA, the CDR3 is TGTGCCAGCACCAGCCTTTATTACGAGCAGTACTTC. Amino acids: CASTSLYYEQYF.

This clone occurred a few times. This sequence joins TRBV27 and TRBJ2-5; 16 positions match TRBD2. Germline V gene data show CDR1 as MNHEY and CDR2 as SMNVEV (reference sequence). After removal of 6 bases from V and 7 bases from J, the junction contained 8 bases not matched to a gene. CDR3 length: 16 amino acids. CDR3 DNA: TGTGCCAGCAGGGGACTAGCGGGAGGGGGCTTGGTGACCCAGTACTTC. Translating gives CASRGLAGGGLVTQYF.

The chain joins TRBV5-6 to TRBJ2-4; a possible D gene is TRBD2 (6 bases). V dropped 2 bases and J dropped 1 base, with 10 bases sitting between them. CDR1 SGHDT and CDR2 YYEEEE come from the germline V gene. The CDR3 covers 15 residues. The CDR3 region has the DNA TGTGCCAGCAGCTTTTGGAGGGCCGCCAAAAACATTCAGTACTTC. Protein sequence: CASSFWRAAKNIQYF.

The rearrangement joins TRBV14 to TRBJ2-2; weak D call: TRBD1 (5 bases). Trimming removed 4 bases at V and 7 bases at J, with 22 bases between. Germline V gene data show CDR1 as SGHDN and CDR2 as FVKESK. This CDR3 region has 17 residues. CDR3 loop: CASSPTNTKRGHGELFF. DNA for the CDR3: TGTGCCAGCAGCCCGACAAACACAAAGAGAGGACACGGGGAGCTGTTTTTT.

The chain combines TRBV9 with TRBJ2-1; possibly TRBD2 for D (5 bases). Between the trimmed V and J ends, which lost 3 bases and 14 bases, there was a span of 18 bases. The germline CDR1 and CDR2 sequences are SGDLS and YYNGEE. The CDR3 covers 13 residues. The CDR3 coding sequence is TGTGCCAGCAGCGCCCTGCCTAGAGGAGGAGAGTTCTTC. Translated: CASSALPRGGEFF.

The chain employs TRBV6-5 and TRBJ2-3, with D uncertain. This CDR3 is built from 11 residues. Per the germline V gene, CDR1 is MNHEY and CDR2 is SVGAGI. Deletions cut 0 bases from V and 15 bases from J, with 10 bases between. CDR3 region: CASSYSGRYYF. As DNA, the CDR3 is TGTGCCAGCAGTTACTCCGGACGCTATTATTTT.

As DNA, the CDR3 is TGTGCCAGCAGTACTGGAAACACCATATATTTT. Amino acid sequence: CASSTGNTIYF. The rearrangement links TRBV6-5 to TRBJ1-3; D gene ambiguous. Germline V lookup: CDR1 MNHEY, CDR2 SVGAGI. The CDR3 runs 11 residues. The V and J ends lost 5 bases and 2 bases respectively, with 1 base between them.

The chain uses TRBV6-1 and TRBJ2-7; TRBD2 might be the D (5 bases). This CDR3 is 11 amino acids long. V lost 6 bases, J lost 3 bases, and 6 bases lay in between. Germline V gene sequence: CDR1 MNHNS, CDR2 SASEGT. The CDR3 bases are TGTGCCAGCAGCGGACTCTACGAGCAGTACTTC. This sequence encodes CASSGLYEQYF.

The chain couples TRBV27 to TRBJ1-5, with a weak D call TRBD1 (5 bases). The CDR3 loop spans 13 amino acids. The germline V gene has CDR1 MNHEY and CDR2 SMNVEV (reference sequence). The V and J ends lost 2 bases and 5 bases respectively, with 7 bases between them. The DNA for the CDR3 is TGTGCCAGCAGTTTAAGGGGTTATCAGCCCCAGCATTTT. Its translation: CASSLRGYQPQHF.

The rearrangement joins TRBV7-3 to TRBJ1-1; weak D call: TRBD1 (6 bases). V was shortened by 5 bases and J by 1 base, with 8 bases between the two germline ends. This CDR3 is built from 13 residues. The germline CDR1 and CDR2 sequences are SGHTA and FQGTGA. In DNA, the CDR3 is TGTGCCAGCAGCGCCAGGGGGAACACTGAAGCTTTCTTT. Protein product: CASSARGNTEAFF.

The rearrangement links TRBV12-5 to TRBJ2-3; 11 bases match TRBD2. The CDR3 sequence is 15 residues long. After removal of 5 bases from V and 5 bases from J, the junction contained 6 bases not matched to a gene. Germline V gene lookup returns CDR1 LGHNT and CDR2 FRNRAP. CDR3 protein: CASGRTSGQKDTQYF. The CDR3 coding sequence is TGTGCTAGTGGTCGGACTAGCGGGCAGAAAGATACGCAGTATTTT.

The chain couples TRBV7-9 to TRBJ2-5; maybe TRBD2 (6 bases). The CDR3 has 18 amino acids. CDR1 and CDR2 from the germline V gene are SEHNR and FQNEAQ (reference sequence). V was pared by 4 bases and J by 5 bases, with 26 bases between. Written as DNA, the CDR3 is TGTGCCAGCAGCTCACCACCGGGACTCAACCTGATGTTTGAGACCCAGTACTTC. This codes for CASSSPPGLNLMFETQYF.

The chain carries TRBV5-4 and TRBJ2-3; D gene ambiguous. Looked up from germline, CDR1 is SGHNT and CDR2 is YYREEE (reference sequence). CDR3 length: 14 amino acids. V dropped 2 bases and J dropped 4 bases, with 11 bases sitting between them. CDR3 sequence reads: CASSFFPGADTQYF. In DNA form, the CDR3 reads TGTGCCAGCAGCTTTTTCCCGGGCGCAGATACGCAGTATTTT.

This chain joins TRBV19 and TRBJ2-2; 10 bases align to TRBD1. The CDR3 extends over 16 amino acids. CDR1 and CDR2 from the germline V gene are LNHDA and SQIVND (reference sequence). V lost 3 bases and J lost 6; bases outside the gene matches: 7. CDR3 DNA sequence: TGTGCCAGTAGTATGGTGGGACAGGGGAGGTCCGGGGAGCTGTTTTTT. Its protein is CASSMVGQGRSGELFF.

The CDR3 DNA sequence: TGTGCCAGCAGCTCCACCGGGACAGTGAGCTCCTACGAGCAGTACTTC. The encoded protein is CASSSTGTVSSYEQYF. The chain employs TRBV11-2 and TRBJ2-7, with 7 bases that match TRBD1. The germline CDR1 and CDR2 sequences are SGHAT and FQNNGV. Trimming took 4 bases from V and 0 from J; bases not matched to a gene: 9. This CDR3 is 16 amino acids long.